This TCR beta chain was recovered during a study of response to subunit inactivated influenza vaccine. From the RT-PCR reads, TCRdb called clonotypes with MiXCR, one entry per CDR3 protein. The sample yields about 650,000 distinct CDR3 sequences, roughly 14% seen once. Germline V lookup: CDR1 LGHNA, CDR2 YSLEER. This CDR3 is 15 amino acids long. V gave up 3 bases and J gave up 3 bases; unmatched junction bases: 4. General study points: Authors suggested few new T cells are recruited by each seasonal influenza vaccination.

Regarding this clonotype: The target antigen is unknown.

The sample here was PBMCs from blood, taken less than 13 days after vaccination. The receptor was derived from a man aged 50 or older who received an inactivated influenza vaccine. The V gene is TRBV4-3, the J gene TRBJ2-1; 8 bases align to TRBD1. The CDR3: CASSQDRARYNEQFF. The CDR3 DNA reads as TGCGCCAGCAGCCAGGACAGGGCTCGCTACAATGAGCAGTTCTTC.